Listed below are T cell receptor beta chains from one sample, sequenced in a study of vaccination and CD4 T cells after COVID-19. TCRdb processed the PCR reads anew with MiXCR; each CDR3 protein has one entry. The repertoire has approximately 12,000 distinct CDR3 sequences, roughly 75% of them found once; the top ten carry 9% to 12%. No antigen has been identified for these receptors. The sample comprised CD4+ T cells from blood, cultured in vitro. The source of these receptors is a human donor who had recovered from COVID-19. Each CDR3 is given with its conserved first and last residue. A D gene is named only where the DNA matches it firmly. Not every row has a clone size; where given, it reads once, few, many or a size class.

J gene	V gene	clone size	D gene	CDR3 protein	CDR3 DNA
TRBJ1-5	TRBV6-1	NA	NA	CASLRTENQPQHF	TGTGCCAGCCTTCGGACGGAGAATCAGCCCCAGCATTTT
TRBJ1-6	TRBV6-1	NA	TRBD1	CASSRDRGNSPLHF	TGTGCCAGCAGTCGAGACAGGGGTAATTCACCCCTCCACTTT
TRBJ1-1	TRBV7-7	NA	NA	CASSPGPNTEAFF	TGTGCTAGCAGCCCAGGGCCGAACACTGAAGCTTTCTTT
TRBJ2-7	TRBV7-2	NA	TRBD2	CASSLALRTSGNRDEQYF	TGTGCCAGCAGCTTAGCGCTTAGGACTAGCGGGAATCGGGACGAGCAGTACTTC
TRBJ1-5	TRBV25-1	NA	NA	CASSESGRTDLHPQHF	TGTGCCAGCAGTGAATCAGGCAGGACGGACCTCCACCCCCAGCATTTT
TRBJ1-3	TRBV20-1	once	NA	CSARVSGGAGGNTICF	TGCAGTGCTAGAGTGTCGGGGGGCGCGGGGGGAAACACCATATGTTTT
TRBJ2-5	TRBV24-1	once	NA	CATSDPRGPQETQYF	TGTGCCACCAGTGATCCCCGCGGGCCCCAAGAGACCCAGTACTTC
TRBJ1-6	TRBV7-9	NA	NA	CASSRPGGNSPLHF	TGTGCCAGCAGCCGACCGGGCGGAAATTCACCCCTCCACTTT
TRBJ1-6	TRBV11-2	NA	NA	CASRPRSYNSPLHF	TGTGCCAGCCGCCCCCGGTCGTATAATTCACCCCTCCACTTT
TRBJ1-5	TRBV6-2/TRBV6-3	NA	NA	CASSYVYGVGQPQHF	TGTGCCAGCAGTTACGTATACGGGGTTGGCCAGCCCCAGCATTTT
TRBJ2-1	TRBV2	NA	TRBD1	CASSGGQASRFF	TGTGCCAGCAGTGGGGGACAGGCGTCTCGGTTCTTC
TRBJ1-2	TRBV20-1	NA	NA	CSAFIPYGYTF	TGCAGTGCGTTCATACCCTATGGCTACACCTTC
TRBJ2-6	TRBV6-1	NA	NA	CASNREPGANVLTF	TGTGCCAGCAACAGGGAGCCCGGGGCCAACGTCCTGACTTTC
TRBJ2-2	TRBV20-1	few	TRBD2	CSARSGTRRAGELFF	TGCAGTGCTAGATCTGGGACTAGACGGGCCGGGGAGCTGTTTTTT
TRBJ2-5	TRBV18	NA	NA	CASSPSRAETQYF	TGTGCCAGCTCTCCAAGCCGGGCCGAGACCCAGTACTTC
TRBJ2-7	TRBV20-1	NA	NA	CSARDIRLVSSEQYF	TGCAGTGCTAGAGATATAAGGCTAGTAAGCTCCGAGCAGTACTTC
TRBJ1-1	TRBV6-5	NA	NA	CASSYSGQVGAFF	TGTGCCAGCAGTTACTCGGGACAAGTGGGAGCTTTCTTT
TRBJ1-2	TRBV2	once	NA	CASRAGLANYGYTF	TGTGCCAGCAGAGCAGGGTTGGCTAACTATGGCTACACCTTC
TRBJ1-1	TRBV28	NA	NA	CASSLSRGEAFF	TGTGCCAGCAGTTTATCAAGGGGTGAAGCTTTCTTT
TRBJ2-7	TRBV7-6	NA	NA	CASSLASHPQSSYGQYF	TGTGCCAGCAGCTTAGCAAGCCACCCTCAAAGCTCCTACGGGCAGTACTTC
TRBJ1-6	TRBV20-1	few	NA	CSARVGGVYNSPLHF	TGCAGTGCTAGAGTTGGGGGCGTCTATAATTCACCCCTCCACTTT
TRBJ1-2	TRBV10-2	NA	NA	CASRPTGQSNYGYTF	TGCGCCAGCAGACCAACCGGACAAAGTAACTATGGCTACACCTTC
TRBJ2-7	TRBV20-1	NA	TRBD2	CSARPGLAGGEQYF	TGCAGTGCTAGGCCGGGACTAGCGGGAGGCGAGCAGTACTTC
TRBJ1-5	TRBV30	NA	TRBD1	CAWSAQGDQPQHF	TGTGCCTGGAGTGCCCAGGGGGATCAGCCCCAGCATTTT
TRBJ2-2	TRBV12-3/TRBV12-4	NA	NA	CASIPLGQNTGELFF	TGTGCCAGCATCCCGTTAGGCCAGAACACCGGGGAGCTGTTTTTT
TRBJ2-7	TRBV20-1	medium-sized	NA	CSAPRARGGEQYF	TGCAGTGCCCCCAGGGCCAGGGGAGGCGAGCAGTACTTC
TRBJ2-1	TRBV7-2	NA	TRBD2	CASSSTSGRAGNEQFF	TGTGCCAGCAGCTCAACTAGCGGGAGGGCTGGAAATGAGCAGTTCTTC
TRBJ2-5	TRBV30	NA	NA	CAWRPGSETQYF	TGTGCCTGGAGGCCGGGCTCAGAGACCCAGTACTTC
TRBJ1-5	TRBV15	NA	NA	CATTGTFNQPQHF	TGTGCCACCACCGGGACGTTCAATCAGCCCCAGCATTTT
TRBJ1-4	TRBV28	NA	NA	CASSFGGGRANEKLFF	TGTGCCAGCAGTTTCGGGGGGGGCCGGGCTAATGAAAAACTGTTTTTT
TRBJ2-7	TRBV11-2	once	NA	CASRQGLRDASYEQYF	TGTGCCAGCAGACAAGGGCTGAGGGACGCGTCCTACGAGCAGTACTTC
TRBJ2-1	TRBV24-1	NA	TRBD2	CATSDSGSFPYEQFF	TGTGCCACCAGTGACAGCGGGAGCTTCCCCTATGAGCAGTTCTTC
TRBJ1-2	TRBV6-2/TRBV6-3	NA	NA	CASSYNQGNYGYTF	TGTGCCAGCAGTTACAATCAGGGAAACTATGGCTACACCTTC
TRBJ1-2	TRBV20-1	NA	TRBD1	CSARPTGAYGYTF	TGCAGTGCTAGGCCCACAGGGGCCTATGGCTACACCTTC
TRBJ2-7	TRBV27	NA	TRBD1	CASSLLTGTVREQYF	TGTGCCAGCAGTTTGTTGACAGGGACAGTTCGTGAGCAGTACTTC
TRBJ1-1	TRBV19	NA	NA	CASSTGGLATEAFF	TGTGCCAGTAGTACCGGAGGGCTGGCTACTGAAGCTTTCTTT
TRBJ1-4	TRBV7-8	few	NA	CASSLFLSSANEKLFF	TGTGCCAGCAGCTTGTTTCTCAGCTCAGCTAATGAAAAACTGTTTTTT
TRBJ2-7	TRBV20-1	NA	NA	CSARAPSQNYEQYF	TGCAGTGCTAGAGCCCCTAGCCAGAACTACGAGCAGTACTTC
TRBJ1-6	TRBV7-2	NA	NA	CASSNGQYNSPLHF	TGTGCCAGCAGCAACGGACAGTATAATTCACCCCTCCACTTT
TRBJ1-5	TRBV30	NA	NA	CAWTDGHSNQPQHF	TGTGCCTGGACCGACGGTCATAGCAATCAGCCCCAGCATTTT
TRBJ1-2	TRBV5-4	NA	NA	CASSLPGPAGGYTF	TGTGCCAGCAGCCTACCTGGTCCGGCGGGAGGCTACACCTTC
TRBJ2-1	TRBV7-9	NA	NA	CASSRSDAGVYEQFF	TGTGCCAGCAGCAGGAGCGACGCCGGTGTGTATGAGCAGTTCTTC
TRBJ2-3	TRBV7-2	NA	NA	CASSRDISTDTQYF	TGTGCCAGCAGCCGGGACATTAGCACAGATACGCAGTATTTT
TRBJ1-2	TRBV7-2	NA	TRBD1	CASRLTPGQSNYGYTF	TGTGCCAGCAGGTTAACTCCGGGACAGAGTAACTATGGCTACACCTTC
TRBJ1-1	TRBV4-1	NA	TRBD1	CASSTRDRVGNTEAFF	TGCGCCAGCAGCACCCGGGACAGGGTCGGGAACACTGAAGCTTTCTTT
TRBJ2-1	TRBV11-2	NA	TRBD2	CASSHRSGISYNEQFF	TGTGCCAGCAGCCACCGTAGCGGGATTTCCTACAATGAGCAGTTCTTC
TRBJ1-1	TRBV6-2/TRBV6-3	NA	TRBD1	CASSPKQGAGPTEAFF	TGTGCCAGCAGTCCGAAACAGGGGGCGGGTCCCACTGAAGCTTTCTTT
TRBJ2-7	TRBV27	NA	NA	CASSFQWPLSRVEQYF	TGTGCCAGCAGTTTCCAGTGGCCGCTTAGTAGGGTCGAGCAGTACTTC
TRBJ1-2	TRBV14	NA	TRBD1	CASSRLNGQGGGYTF	TGTGCCAGCAGCCGACTGAATGGACAGGGGGGTGGCTACACCTTC
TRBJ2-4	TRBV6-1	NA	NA	CASSSARGSGDIQYF	TGTGCCAGCAGCTCGGCCAGGGGAAGTGGGGACATTCAGTACTTC